This section outlines one TCR beta chain sequence together with its context. The protocol was immunoSEQ multiplex PCR, while the TCRdb copy is restricted to in-frame clones and leaves out a portion. The table records approximately 81,000 clones, around 89% of them present only once. This sample is drawn from a study of blood T cell repertoires in COVID-19. The study assigned cohorts using participant-reported clinical history. Germline V gene sequence: CDR1 MNHEY, CDR2 SMNVEV (reference sequence). CDR3 length: 15 amino acids. V trimming: 5 bases; J trimming: 8 bases; junction bases outside the gene matches: 13.

The clonotype comes from a woman aged 45-65 years with acute COVID-19. Sequenced input: PBMCs or T cells enriched from blood (not recorded which). The rearrangement joins TRBV27 to TRBJ1-2; TRBD1 aligns across 8 bases. CDR3 region: CASSDRQGKYGGYTF. The CDR3 DNA reads as TGTGCCAGCAGTGACAGACAGGGGAAATACGGAGGCTACACCTTC.